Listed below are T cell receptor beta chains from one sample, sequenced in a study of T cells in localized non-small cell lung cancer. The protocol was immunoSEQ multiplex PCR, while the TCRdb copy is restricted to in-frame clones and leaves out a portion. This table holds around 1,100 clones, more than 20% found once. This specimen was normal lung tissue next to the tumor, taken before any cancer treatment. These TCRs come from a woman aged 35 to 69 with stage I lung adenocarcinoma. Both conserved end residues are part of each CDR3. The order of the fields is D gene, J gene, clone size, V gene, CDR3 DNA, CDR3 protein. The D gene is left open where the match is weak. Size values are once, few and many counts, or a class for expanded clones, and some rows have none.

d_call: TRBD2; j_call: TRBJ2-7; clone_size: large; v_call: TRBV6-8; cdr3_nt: TGTGCCAGCAGTTACGGAGCGGGGGACTACGAGCAGTACTTC; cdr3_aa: CASSYGAGDYEQYF
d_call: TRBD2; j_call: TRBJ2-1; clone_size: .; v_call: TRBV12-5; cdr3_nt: TGTGCTAGTGGTTTGGCAGGCGAGGCGGGGGGGTCAGGAAATGAGCAGTTCTTC; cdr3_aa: CASGLAGEAGGSGNEQFF
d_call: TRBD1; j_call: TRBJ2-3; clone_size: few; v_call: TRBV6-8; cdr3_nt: TGTGCCAGCTACTCAGGGGGCATGACAGATACGCAGTATTTT; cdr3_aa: CASYSGGMTDTQYF
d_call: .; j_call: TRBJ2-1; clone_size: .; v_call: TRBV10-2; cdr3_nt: TGCGCCAGCAGTACCGGGGATTACAATGAGCAGTTCTTC; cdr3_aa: CASSTGDYNEQFF
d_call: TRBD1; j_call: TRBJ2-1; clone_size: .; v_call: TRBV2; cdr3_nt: TGTGCCAGCCGGGACAGCTCCTACAATGAGCAGTTCTTC; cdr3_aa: CASRDSSYNEQFF
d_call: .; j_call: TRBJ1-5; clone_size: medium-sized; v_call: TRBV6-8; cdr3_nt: TGTGCCAGCACTCACGTGGGGGCAGATCAGCCCCAGCATTTT; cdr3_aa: CASTHVGADQPQHF
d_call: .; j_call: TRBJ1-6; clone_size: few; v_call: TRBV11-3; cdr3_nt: TGTGCCAGCAGCTTAGGCGGGTCGTTCGATTCACCCCTCCACTTT; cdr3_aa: CASSLGGSFDSPLHF
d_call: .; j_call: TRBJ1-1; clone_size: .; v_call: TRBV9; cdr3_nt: TGTGCCAGCAGCAGAATCCCGGACGCTGAAGCTTTCTTT; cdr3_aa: CASSRIPDAEAFF
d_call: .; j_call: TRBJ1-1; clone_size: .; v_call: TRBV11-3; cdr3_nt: TGTGCCAGCAGATATAGGGGTTCAGTGAACACTGAAGCTTTCTTT; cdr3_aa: CASRYRGSVNTEAFF
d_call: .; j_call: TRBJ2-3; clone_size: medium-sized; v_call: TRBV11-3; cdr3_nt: TGTGCCAGCAGCCCCCGACGGAGCACAGATACGCAGTATTTT; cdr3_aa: CASSPRRSTDTQYF
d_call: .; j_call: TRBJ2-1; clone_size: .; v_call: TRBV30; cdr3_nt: TGTGCCTGGAGTCGGGGGCTCTCCTACAATGAGCAGTTCTTC; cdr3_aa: CAWSRGLSYNEQFF
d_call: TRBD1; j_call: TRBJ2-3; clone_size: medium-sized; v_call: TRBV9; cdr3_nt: TGTGCCAGCAGCGCCGGGACAGGGGATATCACAGATACGCAGTATTTT; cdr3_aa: CASSAGTGDITDTQYF
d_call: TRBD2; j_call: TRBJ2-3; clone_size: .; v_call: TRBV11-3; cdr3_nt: TGTGCCAGCAGCCTTCGGACTAGCGAGAGCACAGATACGCAGTATTTT; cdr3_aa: CASSLRTSESTDTQYF
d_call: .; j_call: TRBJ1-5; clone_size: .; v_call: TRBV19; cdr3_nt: TGTGCCAGTAGTGAGGGGACGTATAGCAATCAGCCCCAGCATTTT; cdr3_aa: CASSEGTYSNQPQHF
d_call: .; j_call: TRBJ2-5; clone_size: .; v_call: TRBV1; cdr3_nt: TGCGCCAGCAGCTTCGGGCGGGGGCAAGAGACCCAGTACTTC; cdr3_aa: CASSFGRGQETQYF
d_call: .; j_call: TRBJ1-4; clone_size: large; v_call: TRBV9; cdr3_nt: TGTGCCAGCAGCGTCACAGGCAAACCGAAAAAACTGTTTTTT; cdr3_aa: CASSVTGKPKKLFF
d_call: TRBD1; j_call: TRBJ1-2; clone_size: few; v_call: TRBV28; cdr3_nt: TGTGCCAGCCAAGGACAGGAGTTCTATGGCTACACCTTC; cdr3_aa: CASQGQEFYGYTF
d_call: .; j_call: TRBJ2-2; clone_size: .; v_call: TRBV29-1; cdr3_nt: TGCAGCGTTCCAGGGTTGGGCACCGGGGAGCTGTTTTTT; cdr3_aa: CSVPGLGTGELFF
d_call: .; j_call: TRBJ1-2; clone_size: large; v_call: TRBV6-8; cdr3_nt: TGTGCCAGCAGTCCGGGACACTATGGCTACACCTTC; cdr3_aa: CASSPGHYGYTF
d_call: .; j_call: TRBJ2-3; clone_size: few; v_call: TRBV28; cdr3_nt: TGTGCCAGCAGATCTAGCGCGGGGACAGATACGCAGTATTTT; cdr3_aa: CASRSSAGTDTQYF
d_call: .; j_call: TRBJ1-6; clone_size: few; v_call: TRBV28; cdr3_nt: TGTGCCAGCAGTTTTAGGGGGGATAATTCACCCCTCCACTTT; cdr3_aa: CASSFRGDNSPLHF
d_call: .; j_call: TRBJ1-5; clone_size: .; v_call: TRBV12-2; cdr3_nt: TGTGCAAGTCGCTTAGCCGGAGGGACAGCTCGATATAGCAATCAGCCCCAGCATTTT; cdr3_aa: CASRLAGGTARYSNQPQHF
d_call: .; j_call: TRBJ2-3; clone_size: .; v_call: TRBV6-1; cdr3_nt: TGTGCCAGCAGTGAAGACAGAGTTACAGATACGCAGTATTTT; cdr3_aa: CASSEDRVTDTQYF
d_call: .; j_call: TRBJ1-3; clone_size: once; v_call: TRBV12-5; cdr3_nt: TGTGCTAGTGGTTTGGTAGTGGGTCCGGCTGCTGGAAACACCATATATTTT; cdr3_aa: CASGLVVGPAAGNTIYF
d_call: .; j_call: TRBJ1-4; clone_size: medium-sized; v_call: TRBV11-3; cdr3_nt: TGTGCCAGCAGCTTGTCGGTGGCAGGGGTTGAAAAACTGTTTTTT; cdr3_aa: CASSLSVAGVEKLFF
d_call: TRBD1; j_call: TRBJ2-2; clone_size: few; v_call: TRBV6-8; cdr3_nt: TGTGCCAGCAGTCTGGACAGGGTCACCGGGGAGCTGTTTTTT; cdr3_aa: CASSLDRVTGELFF
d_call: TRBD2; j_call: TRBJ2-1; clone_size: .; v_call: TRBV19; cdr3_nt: TGTGCCAGTAGTCGGACTAGCGGGGGGGCCGCTGAGCAGTTCTTC; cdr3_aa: CASSRTSGGAAEQFF
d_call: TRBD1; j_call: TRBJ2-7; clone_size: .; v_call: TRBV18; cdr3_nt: TGTGCCAGCTCACCAGGACAGGGGGAACGCGAGCAGTACTTC; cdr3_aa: CASSPGQGEREQYF
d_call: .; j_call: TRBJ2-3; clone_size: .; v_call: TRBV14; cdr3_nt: TGTGCCAGCACCTCTGGGAGTCCGCAGTATTTT; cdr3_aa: CASTSGSPQYF
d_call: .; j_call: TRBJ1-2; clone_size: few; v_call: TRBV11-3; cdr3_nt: TGTGCCAGCAGCCTCACCGGGGCCGGCTATGGCTACACCTTC; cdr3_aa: CASSLTGAGYGYTF
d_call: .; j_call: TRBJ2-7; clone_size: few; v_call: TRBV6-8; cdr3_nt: TGTGCCAGCAGTCGACAGGCCGTTTACGAGCAGTACTTC; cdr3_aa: CASSRQAVYEQYF
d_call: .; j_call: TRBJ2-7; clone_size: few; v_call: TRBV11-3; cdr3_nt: TGTGCCAGCAGTGCGGGGGCCCTGCTTGACGAGCAGTACTTC; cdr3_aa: CASSAGALLDEQYF
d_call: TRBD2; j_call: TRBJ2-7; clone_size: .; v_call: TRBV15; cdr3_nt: TGTGCCACCAGCAGTAACACGGGGGGTTACGAGCAGTACTTC; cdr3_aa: CATSSNTGGYEQYF
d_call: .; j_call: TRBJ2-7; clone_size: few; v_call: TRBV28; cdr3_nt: TGTGCCAGCAGTTTACTAGCAGGATCCTACGAGCAGTACTTC; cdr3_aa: CASSLLAGSYEQYF
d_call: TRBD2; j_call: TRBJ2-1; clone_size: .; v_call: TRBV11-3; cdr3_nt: TGTGCCAGCAGCTTAGGGACTAGCGGGGGGGCACATGAGCAGTTCTTC; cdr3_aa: CASSLGTSGGAHEQFF
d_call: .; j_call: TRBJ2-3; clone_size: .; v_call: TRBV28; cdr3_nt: TGTGCCAGCAGTTCCACAGGACGTCTTGGGGATACGCAGTATTTT; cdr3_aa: CASSSTGRLGDTQYF
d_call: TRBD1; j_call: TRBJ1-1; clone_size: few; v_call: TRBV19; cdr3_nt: TGTGCCAGTAGCCCTGACAGGGGGCAAGCTTTCTTT; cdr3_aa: CASSPDRGQAFF
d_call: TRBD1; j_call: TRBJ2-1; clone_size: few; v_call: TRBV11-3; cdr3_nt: TGTGCCAGCAGCAAGGGACAGGGTAGGAGTGAGCAGTTCTTC; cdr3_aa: CASSKGQGRSEQFF
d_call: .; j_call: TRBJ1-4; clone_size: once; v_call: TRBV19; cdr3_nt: TGTGCCAGTAGAATACAGGGTGCAACTAATGAAAAACTGTTTTTT; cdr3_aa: CASRIQGATNEKLFF